These T cell receptor beta chains were read from a single sample in a study of type 1 regulatory T cells. TCRdb re-analysed the reads in MiXCR, keeping a single row per CDR3 protein. Of some 100,000 distinct CDR3 sequences listed, 25% to 40% were seen once; the top ten hold 2% to 2.5%. Sample: CD4+ T cells, either the whole sample or a sorted fraction (not recorded which). The receptor set was obtained from a human donor in good health. Each CDR3 is given with its conserved first and last residue. Fields, in order: V gene, D gene, J gene, clone size, CDR3 protein, CDR3 DNA. The D gene is left open where the match is weak. A row's size may be missing; if present it is once, few, many or a size class.

TRBV5-1	TRBD2	TRBJ2-3	few	CASSSNLLAGVTDTQYF	TGCGCCAGCAGCTCCAACTTACTAGCGGGAGTAACAGATACGCAGTATTTT
TRBV25-1	.	TRBJ2-5	.	CASSKGLETQYF	TGTGCCAGCAGTAAGGGCTTGGAGACCCAGTACTTC
TRBV20-1	TRBD2	TRBJ2-5	.	CSARVGGFSQETQYF	TGCAGTGCTAGGGTCGGGGGGTTCAGTCAAGAGACCCAGTACTTC
TRBV6-1	TRBD1	TRBJ2-3	.	CASSRQGPDTQYF	TGTGCCAGCAGCAGACAGGGCCCAGATACGCAGTATTTT
TRBV7-2	.	TRBJ2-1	.	CASSLVPPQPEQFF	TGTGCCAGCAGCTTAGTCCCCCCACAACCCGAGCAGTTCTTC
TRBV12-5	.	TRBJ2-7	few	CASGLQYEQYF	TGTGCTAGTGGTTTACAATACGAGCAGTACTTC
TRBV4-1	.	TRBJ2-1	.	CASSQTPGLSFNEQFF	TGCGCCAGCAGCCAGACCCCGGGACTCTCCTTTAATGAGCAGTTCTTC
TRBV5-1	.	TRBJ2-1	many	CASSLATSTFRDEQFF	TGCGCCAGCAGCTTGGCTACCAGCACATTTCGGGATGAGCAGTTCTTC
TRBV5-1	.	TRBJ1-3	.	CASSSPVGTSGNTIYF	TGCGCCAGCAGCTCCCCGGTTGGCACCTCTGGAAACACCATATATTTT
TRBV29-1	TRBD1	TRBJ1-2	few	CSVGQGVGYGYTF	TGCAGCGTCGGACAGGGGGTAGGCTATGGCTACACCTTC
TRBV5-1	.	TRBJ2-7	.	CASSFGGLGDEQYF	TGCGCCAGCAGCTTCGGAGGCTTGGGGGACGAGCAGTACTTC
TRBV27	.	TRBJ2-1	.	CASSLTLGSYNEQFF	TGTGCCAGCAGTCTCACTCTGGGGTCCTACAATGAGCAGTTCTTC
TRBV6-1	.	TRBJ2-7	few	CASSELAGSSYEQYF	TGTGCCAGCAGTGAGCTGGCGGGAAGCTCCTACGAGCAGTACTTC
TRBV29-1	.	TRBJ2-5	.	CSVPANEGSAQYF	TGCAGCGTGCCCGCCAACGAGGGATCTGCCCAGTACTTC
TRBV28	.	TRBJ1-5	few	CASNREYSNQPQHF	TGTGCCAGCAATAGGGAGTATAGCAATCAGCCCCAGCATTTT
TRBV20-1	.	TRBJ2-3	.	CSAKAPHTSTDTQYF	TGCAGTGCCAAAGCCCCGCATACTAGCACAGATACGCAGTATTTT
TRBV12-3/TRBV12-4	TRBD2	TRBJ2-3	.	CASSFDWEREGRDTQYF	TGTGCCAGCAGTTTCGATTGGGAGCGGGAGGGCCGGGATACGCAGTATTTT
TRBV5-1	TRBD1	TRBJ2-7	few	CASAPGQGVREQYF	TGCGCCAGTGCTCCGGGACAGGGAGTGAGGGAGCAGTACTTC
TRBV6-1	.	TRBJ2-3	.	CASRRPGGTDTQYF	TGTGCCAGCAGGCGACCAGGGGGCACAGATACGCAGTATTTT
TRBV4-1	TRBD1	TRBJ1-3	.	CASSPGGFRGQALSGNTIYF	TGCGCCAGCAGCCCGGGCGGATTTAGGGGACAGGCGCTCTCTGGAAACACCATATATTTT
TRBV7-2	TRBD1	TRBJ1-6	.	CASSLARGPGSPLHF	TGTGCCAGCAGCTTAGCCAGGGGGCCCGGTTCACCCCTCCACTTT
TRBV5-1	.	TRBJ2-2	few	CASSLAPGSLLVAGELFF	TGCGCCAGCAGCTTGGCCCCCGGGTCCCTCTTGGTCGCCGGGGAGCTGTTTTTT
TRBV5-1	TRBD2	TRBJ2-5	.	CASRVAGEGETQYF	TGCGCCAGCCGTGTTGCGGGAGAGGGGGAGACCCAGTACTTC
TRBV6-4	.	TRBJ1-1	.	CASSVEGTTEAFF	TGTGCCAGCAGTGTGGAGGGAACGACTGAAGCTTTCTTT
TRBV3-1	.	TRBJ2-5	.	CTSSQVNSQETQYF	TGTACCAGCAGCCAAGTTAACAGCCAAGAGACCCAGTACTTC
TRBV4-1	TRBD2	TRBJ2-5	few	CASSQDSRTAITVLAGEWETQYF	TGCGCCAGCAGCCAAGACTCGAGGACAGCAATAACTGTCCTAGCGGGAGAGTGGGAGACCCAGTACTTC
TRBV2	TRBD2	TRBJ2-1	.	CASSPLAGYNEQFF	TGTGCCAGCAGCCCCCTAGCGGGGTACAATGAGCAGTTCTTC
TRBV11-2	TRBD1	TRBJ2-7	.	CASSFTGTGYYEQYF	TGTGCCAGCAGCTTCACCGGGACAGGATACTACGAGCAGTACTTC
TRBV6-6	TRBD1	TRBJ1-2	once	CASSYVLGQGARGYTF	TGTGCCAGCAGTTACGTGCTAGGACAGGGGGCGCGAGGCTACACCTTC
TRBV5-8	TRBD1	TRBJ1-1	once	CASSHIDRGNTEAFF	TGTGCCAGCAGCCATATAGACAGGGGGAACACTGAAGCTTTCTTT
TRBV7-2	TRBD1	TRBJ2-1	many	CASSSRDRVNEQFF	TGTGCCAGCAGCTCCCGGGACAGGGTGAATGAGCAGTTCTTC
TRBV4-3	.	TRBJ2-1	few	CASSQQGSEQFF	TGCGCCAGCAGCCAGCAGGGAAGTGAGCAGTTCTTC
TRBV12-3/TRBV12-4	.	TRBJ1-1	few	CASAFGNQNTEAFF	TGTGCCAGCGCGTTTGGGAACCAGAACACTGAAGCTTTCTTT
TRBV19	TRBD2	TRBJ2-3	few	CASSGGTSGTDTQYF	TGTGCCAGTAGTGGGGGGACTAGCGGCACAGATACGCAGTATTTT
TRBV20-1	TRBD2	TRBJ2-3	.	CSARDPLAASTDTQYF	TGCAGTGCTAGAGATCCACTAGCGGCTAGCACAGATACGCAGTATTTT
TRBV2	TRBD2	TRBJ2-2	.	CASSVRLAGGPGGELFF	TGTGCCAGCAGTGTGCGACTAGCGGGAGGGCCAGGCGGGGAGCTGTTTTTT
TRBV12-3/TRBV12-4	TRBD2	TRBJ2-1	.	CASRSGEGQFF	TGTGCCAGCAGGAGCGGGGAGGGGCAGTTCTTC
TRBV6-2/TRBV6-3	.	TRBJ2-1	.	CATSDGAVNEQFF	TGTGCCACCTCGGACGGTGCCGTCAATGAGCAGTTCTTC
TRBV19	.	TRBJ2-7	few	CASSIGSTGWEQYF	TGTGCCAGTAGTATCGGGTCCACAGGGTGGGAGCAGTACTTC
TRBV6-2/TRBV6-3	.	TRBJ2-7	few	CAIRKQVRAYEQYF	TGTGCCATCCGAAAACAGGTACGAGCCTACGAGCAGTACTTC
TRBV5-6	.	TRBJ1-1	.	CASSLTLLNTEAFF	TGTGCCAGCAGCTTGACGCTCCTGAACACTGAAGCTTTCTTT
TRBV19	.	TRBJ2-1	.	CASSDLGGRNEQFF	TGTGCCAGTAGCGACCTCGGGGGCCGCAATGAGCAGTTCTTC
TRBV7-8	.	TRBJ2-5	.	CASSLKRFGPQETQYF	TGTGCCAGCAGCTTGAAGCGGTTTGGACCTCAAGAGACCCAGTACTTC
TRBV9	.	TRBJ2-1	.	CASSPWDRHVEQFF	TGTGCCAGCAGCCCCTGGGACCGACACGTTGAGCAGTTCTTC
TRBV7-2	TRBD2	TRBJ2-3	many	CASSLAGGTDTQYF	TGTGCCAGCAGCTTGGCGGGAGGCACAGATACGCAGTATTTT
TRBV12-3/TRBV12-4	.	TRBJ1-2	.	CASSLGLPEGGYTF	TGTGCCAGCAGTTTGGGACTCCCCGAGGGCGGCTACACCTTC
TRBV7-8	.	TRBJ1-5	.	CASSLVAVLSNQPQHF	TGTGCCAGCAGCTTAGTGGCAGTCCTTAGCAATCAGCCCCAGCATTTT
TRBV10-3	TRBD1	TRBJ2-7	.	CAISQRTGGDYEQYF	TGTGCCATCAGCCAACGGACAGGGGGAGACTACGAGCAGTACTTC
TRBV5-1	.	TRBJ2-7	few	CASSLRDLAGEQYF	TGCGCCAGCAGCTTACGGGATCTCGCCGGTGAGCAGTACTTC
TRBV25-1	.	TRBJ2-7	few	CASSERGNFNYEQYF	TGTGCCAGCAGTGAAAGGGGGAACTTCAATTACGAGCAGTACTTC
TRBV28	TRBD1	TRBJ2-7	.	CASSLSRGTGTGEQYF	TGTGCCAGCAGTTTATCTAGAGGGACAGGCACGGGCGAGCAGTACTTC
TRBV24-1	.	TRBJ2-2	once	CATRRQPTGELFF	TGTGCCACCAGGAGACAGCCCACCGGGGAGCTGTTTTTT
TRBV30	.	TRBJ2-7	.	CAWLGTLGGEQYF	TGTGCCTGGTTGGGGACCTTGGGGGGCGAGCAGTACTTC
TRBV7-9	TRBD1	TRBJ1-4	.	CASSLGRQGGSEKLFF	TGTGCCAGCAGCTTAGGCCGACAGGGTGGATCCGAAAAACTGTTTTTT
TRBV20-1	.	TRBJ1-2	.	CSAPLPGPNYGYTF	TGCAGTGCTCCTCTCCCTGGGCCAAACTATGGCTACACCTTC
TRBV20-1	.	TRBJ2-5	.	CSARKQETQYF	TGCAGTGCGAGAAAGCAAGAGACCCAGTACTTC
TRBV6-1	.	TRBJ1-6	few	CASSGAGPPSNSPLHF	TGTGCCAGCAGTGGAGCAGGGCCCCCTTCGAATTCACCCCTCCACTTT